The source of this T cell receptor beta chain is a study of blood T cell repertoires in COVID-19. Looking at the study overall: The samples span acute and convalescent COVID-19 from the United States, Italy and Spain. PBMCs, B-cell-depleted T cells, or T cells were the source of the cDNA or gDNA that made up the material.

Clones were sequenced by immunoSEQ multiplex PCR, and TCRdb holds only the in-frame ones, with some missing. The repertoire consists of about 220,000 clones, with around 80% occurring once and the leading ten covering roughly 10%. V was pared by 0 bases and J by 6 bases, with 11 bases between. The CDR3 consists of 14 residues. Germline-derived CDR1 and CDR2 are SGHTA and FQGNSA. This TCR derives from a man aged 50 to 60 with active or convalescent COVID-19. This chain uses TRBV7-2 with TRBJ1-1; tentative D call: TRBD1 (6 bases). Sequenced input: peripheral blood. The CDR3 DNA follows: TGTGCCAGCAGCTTAGCCCAGGGGAGTGCTGAAGCTTTCTTT. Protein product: CASSLAQGSAEAFF.